The clone carrying this T cell receptor beta chain showed up just a few times. Antigen specificity is unknown. Distinct nucleotide sequences in the sample also encode this CDR3. Germline V gene sequence: CDR1 SGHTA, CDR2 FQGNSA. Trimming left V 1 base short and J 7 bases short, with 5 bases between. This CDR3 comprises 12 residues. The sample originates from a study of beta chain features in type 1 diabetes. Study-level points and caveats: In every one of the four CD4+ subsets, TCRB CDR3s were moderately but significantly shorter in Type 1 diabetes patients. Comparison showed that naive, central memory and Treg TCRB repertoires appeared more similar among patients than among healthy donors.

Expressed TCRB transcripts were sequenced because the entire RNA isolate underwent reverse transcription. Approximately 3.6 million reads, on average, came from each naive, central memory and regulatory T cell sample. Sequencing was performed with immunoSEQ multiplex PCR; in TCRdb, only in-frame clones are kept and a portion is missing. The sample yields around 600,000 clones, 9.5% to 15% seen once. This chain uses TRBV7-2 with TRBJ1-5, with D hard to call. This TCR came from a man in his thirties or forties with type 1 diabetes. The sequenced sample was naive CD4+ T cells from blood. CDR3 in DNA: TGTGCCAGCAGCTTAGTAGGGCAGCCCCAGCATTTT. As protein: CASSLVGQPQHF.